These T cell receptor beta chains were read from a single sample in a study of shared clonotypes between healthy human individuals. Method: immunoSEQ multiplex PCR; TCRdb's copy keeps in-frame clones and lacks some. The sample carries a few million clones, approximately 94% recorded once. The sequencing input was naive CD4+ T cells sorted from blood. The receptors derive from a man between 18 and 35 years old in good health. Both conserved end residues are trimmed from each CDR3.

cdr3_aa j_call v_call
ASSPSDGGYEQY TRBJ2-7 TRBV7-2
ASSGGTGRTREKLF TRBJ1-4 TRBV6-1
ASSRQDASFEQY TRBJ2-7 TRBV2
ASSFMGQGARREQY TRBJ2-7 TRBV28
ASSYRERTEAF TRBJ1-1 TRBV7-6
ASSVGSGRAHTDTQY TRBJ2-3 TRBV9
ASSSGRDTSYEQY TRBJ2-7 TRBV18
ASSSSLLAGLADTQY TRBJ2-3 TRBV4-3
ASSPGTGDYEQY TRBJ2-7 TRBV7-9
ASSQGLPGELF TRBJ2-2 TRBV14
ASSSLGPPYGYT TRBJ1-2 TRBV6-5
ASSLDVTSNEQF TRBJ2-1 TRBV7-9
ASSIGTVYGYT TRBJ1-2 TRBV5-4
ASIEAGGANYGYT TRBJ1-2 TRBV6-6
ASRQGAQGYT TRBJ1-2 TRBV2
ASSSAQSATNEKLF TRBJ1-4 TRBV5-1
ASSRGNTEAF TRBJ1-1 TRBV6-5
ASSVDKIGNTIY TRBJ1-3 TRBV2
ASSQVPTGRFNYGYT TRBJ1-2 TRBV4-1
ASGPSSVYGYT TRBJ1-2 TRBV28
ASSTMRGWETQY TRBJ2-5 TRBV6-5
ASSLERLGEQY TRBJ2-7 TRBV11-2
ASSLDGTINTGELF TRBJ2-2 TRBV7-9
ASSPLSGSSYNEQF TRBJ2-1 TRBV7-8
ASSQDGQENEKLF TRBJ1-4 TRBV4-2
ASSEYGGGPYEQY TRBJ2-7 TRBV25-1
ASSYSRTSGAETQY TRBJ2-5 TRBV6-5
ASGSRTSGLNEQF TRBJ2-1 TRBV12-5
ASSLMQGNYGYT TRBJ1-2 TRBV5-6
ASSQQGLAALGEETQY TRBJ2-5 TRBV4-1
ASTLPQSNTEAF TRBJ1-1 TRBV6-6
ASSRTSGSYEQY TRBJ2-7 TRBV2
ASRGSQFYGYT TRBJ1-2 TRBV19
ASSLASKNYGYT TRBJ1-2 TRBV11-2
ASSPQRAEKLF TRBJ1-4 TRBV18
ASSQGDGYT TRBJ1-2 TRBV6-5
ATRNDQGKDTEAF TRBJ1-1 TRBV15